These 6 T cell receptor beta chains were all obtained from the same sample, sequenced in a study of blood T cell repertoires in COVID-19. TCRdb's copy holds only in-frame clones and misses some; the assay was immunoSEQ multiplex PCR. The sample includes 150,000 to 200,000 clones, 65% to 85% of them seen just once. The sequenced sample consisted of PBMCs or T cells enriched from blood (not recorded which). The receptors come from a man in his 70s who had been exposed to COVID-19.

The chain recombines TRBV28 with TRBJ1-2, with D unclear. The V gene lost 5 bases and the J gene lost 5 bases, with 9 bases spanning the gap. The CDR3 has 12 amino acids. The germline gives CDR1 MDHEN, CDR2 SYDVKM. The CDR3 nucleotides are TGTGCCAGCAGTCTTACGGGGTATGGCTACACCTTC. Its translation is CASSLTGYGYTF.

The chain recombines TRBV28 with TRBJ1-5; D perhaps matches TRBD1 (5 bases). Per germline, CDR1 MDHEN and CDR2 SYDVKM. The CDR3 has 13 residues. V lost 7 bases to trimming and J lost 5 bases, with 12 bases between them. CDR3 sequence reads: CASITGRYQPQHF. For the CDR3, the DNA is TGTGCCAGCATCACAGGAAGATATCAGCCCCAGCATTTT.

DNA for the CDR3: TGTGCCAGCAGCCCACGAGCGGGGGTCGAAAAATCACCCCTCCACTTT. It translates to CASSPRAGVEKSPLHF. The V and J genes are TRBV7-8 and TRBJ1-6; D may be TRBD1 (5 bases). The CDR3 sequence is 16 residues long. The germline gives CDR1 SGHVS, CDR2 FQNEAQ. Trimming pared 5 bases from V and 10 bases from J, leaving 21 bases between.

This clone was picked up one time. The chain has TRBV28 and TRBJ2-7; 8 bases line up with TRBD1. Germline V gives CDR1 MDHEN, CDR2 SYDVKM. The CDR3 has 15 residues. J lost 5 bases, V lost 7 bases, and 13 bases had no gene match. DNA of the CDR3: TGTGCCAGCACATCACAGGGGGGAGGAGGTCACGAGCAGTACTTC. It translates to CASTSQGGGGHEQYF.

The CDR3 DNA sequence: TGTGCCAGCAGCCAAACTAGGGTGGGCGGCTACACCTTC. It is translated as CASSQTRVGGYTF. The chain uses TRBV3-1 (or the pseudogene TRBV3-2) and TRBJ1-2; D is unresolved. In germline, CDR1 is LGHDT, CDR2 YNNKEL (reference sequence). V was cut by 2 bases and J by 8 bases, with 12 bases left in between. CDR3 length: 13 amino acids.

This clone was seen only once. CDR3 nucleotide sequence: TGTGCCAGCAGCTTGATGGCTAGATCAACCGATACGCAGTATTTT. Protein product: CASSLMARSTDTQYF. This chain uses TRBV5-4 with TRBJ2-3; D gene unclear. V dropped 1 base and J dropped 6 bases, with 15 bases sitting between them. Germline lookup yields CDR1 SGHNT and CDR2 YYREEE (reference sequence). There are 15 residues in the CDR3.